One sample yielded the 6 T cell receptor beta chains listed below, sequenced in a study of blood T cell repertoires in COVID-19. The assay was immunoSEQ multiplex PCR, and TCRdb's table has in-frame clones only and misses some. Of about 99,000 clones in the sample, around 88% were seen once. Sequencing used peripheral blood. Receptor source: a human donor in a cohort sampled during active COVID-19.

This chain connects TRBV7-8 to TRBJ2-5; TRBD1 matches 7 bases. The CDR3 has 16 residues. Trimming cost V 2 bases and J 1 base; bases outside gene matches: 7. Germline-derived CDR1 and CDR2 are SGHVS and FQNEAQ. CDR3 sequence (DNA): TGTGCCAGCAGCTTATCCCAGACAGGGACCCAAGAGACCCAGTACTTC. Amino acids: CASSLSQTGTQETQYF.

The chain combines TRBV6-5 with TRBJ1-4, with 9 bases fitting TRBD1. The V segment lost 5 bases and the J segment 0 bases; nucleotides outside the gene matches: 1. This CDR3 is built from 15 residues. CDR1 is MNHEY, CDR2 SVGAGI, per germline. The CDR3 region is CASSRQGATNEKLFF. The CDR3, as DNA: TGTGCCAGCAGTCGACAGGGGGCAACTAATGAAAAACTGTTTTTT.

V usage is TRBV18 and J usage is TRBJ2-1; 8 positions match TRBD2. Trimming took 6 bases from V and 5 from J; bases not matched to a gene: 12. The V gene's germline CDR1 is KGHSH and CDR2 LQKENI. CDR3 length: 16 amino acids. The CDR3 nucleotides read TGTGCCAGCTCCAAAAGGCCAGCGGGGGCCGACAATGAGCAGTTCTTC. This translates into CASSKRPAGADNEQFF.

The chain recombines TRBV5-1 with TRBJ1-1; D gene uncertain. The CDR3 consists of 13 residues. Per the germline V gene, CDR1 is SGHRS and CDR2 is YFSETQ. Trimming cost V 9 bases and J 0 bases, with 12 bases left between them. The CDR3 protein is CATTDGMNTEAFF. The CDR3 bases are TGCGCCACTACGGACGGGATGAACACTGAAGCTTTCTTT.

The gene calls are TRBV5-1 and TRBJ2-6, with D perhaps TRBD1 (5 bases). The CDR3 contains 18 residues. Germline loops: CDR1 SGHRS, CDR2 YFSETQ. Deletions cut 0 bases from V and 3 bases from J, with 16 bases between. The CDR3 protein is CASSLAGLQGGGANVLTF. The CDR3 DNA follows: TGCGCCAGCAGCTTGGCTGGCCTCCAGGGCGGTGGGGCCAACGTCCTGACTTTC.

This chain links TRBV4-2 with TRBJ2-1; maybe TRBD2 (6 bases). CDR3 length: 15 amino acids. V was cut by 2 bases and J by 0 bases, with 8 bases left in between. CDR1 LGHNA and CDR2 YNFKEQ come from the germline V gene. The CDR3 reads CASSQIADSYNEQFF. The CDR3 coding sequence is TGTGCCAGCAGCCAAATAGCGGACTCCTACAATGAGCAGTTCTTC.